Included here is one T cell receptor beta chain sequence, with context. The antigen is undetermined. The same CDR3 arises from other DNA sequences in this sample as well. The entry originates in a study of shared clonotypes between healthy human individuals. TCRdb's table, derived via immunoSEQ multiplex PCR, lists solely in-frame clones and lacks some. Of roughly 1,600,000 clones in the sample, just under 99% were seen once. Study-level points and caveats: Sequencing depth was expected to affect clonotype sharing among donors.

The TCR originated in a man under 40 in good health. The sequencing sample was made of naive CD4+ T cells sorted from blood. Documented subset: CD45RA+ positively selected.

The CDR3 DNA reads TGTGCCACCAGCAGGGACAGCACAGATACGCAGTATTTT. It codes for CATSRDSTDTQYF. The rearrangement uses TRBV15 and TRBJ2-3; D gene ambiguous. The CDR3 covers 13 residues. Between the trimmed V and J ends, which lost 3 bases and 0 bases, there was a span of 4 bases. Germline assignment: CDR1 LNHNV and CDR2 YYDKDF (reference sequence).